Below, one T cell receptor beta chain is given with its context. The data belong to a study of blood T cell repertoires in COVID-19. The CDR3 totals 21 residues. Losses at the gene ends were 1 base for V and 9 bases for J; bases not matched to a gene: 27. Germline loops: CDR1 SGHVS, CDR2 FQNEAQ. Sequencing used immunoSEQ multiplex PCR; TCRdb keeps in-frame clones, though not all of them. The sample has 15,000 to 20,000 clones, about 85% seen once. The TCR comes from a human donor in a cohort sampled during active COVID-19. This chain connects TRBV7-8 to TRBJ1-5; TRBD1 agrees at 7 bases. Sequencing was performed on peripheral blood. The CDR3 reads CASSLVSGLRGQSVDLGPQHF. CDR3 sequence (DNA): TGTGCCAGCAGCTTAGTTTCGGGTCTGAGGGGACAGTCGGTCGATTTGGGGCCCCAGCATTTT.